This TCR beta chain was sequenced in a study of HIV-infected children after antiretroviral therapy interruption. This clonotype was detected a few times. Noted treatment: PENTA 11 planned treatment interruption arm or continuous ART arm. Unique molecular identifiers were included in an RNA-based 3' RACE TCR library. MiXCR, applied by TCRdb to the 3' RACE reads, yields one record per CDR3 protein. The repertoire holds about 46,000 distinct CDR3 sequences, with around 4.5% as singletons. The clonotype comes from a pool of human donors with HIV. This material consisted of CD45RA+ CD4+ T cells from PBMCs, pooled from several time points, taken from a donor given antiretroviral therapy, either interrupted or continuous. Subset reported: naive CD4+ CD45RA+ CD45RO- T cells.

CDR3 region: CASSLSGASYEQYF. In nucleotides, the CDR3 is TGTGCCAGCAGTTTAAGTGGAGCCTCCTACGAGCAGTACTTC. The chain is built from TRBV6-6 and TRBJ2-7; D is uncertain. Germline CDR1 is MNHNY and CDR2 is SVGAGI (reference sequence). The length of the CDR3 is 14 residues. Trimming took 4 bases from V and 0 from J, leaving 10 bases between them.